These 17 T cell receptor beta chains originate from one sample sequenced in a study of technical replicates of blood from a few donors. Only in-frame clones appear in the TCRdb table, and some are missing; sequencing was by immunoSEQ multiplex PCR. The sample comprises roughly 70,000 clones, about 97% of which are singletons, and roughly 0.25% rests with the top ten. Sequencing used T cells isolated from PBMCs. Source of these receptors: a human donor in good health.

The chain recombines TRBV5-8 with TRBJ1-2; the D gene is possibly TRBD1 (5 bases). Germline values: CDR1 SGHTS, CDR2 YDEGEE. Trimming cost V 2 bases and J 4 bases, with 21 bases left between them. The length of the CDR3 is 17 residues. As DNA, the CDR3 is TGTGCCAGCAGCTTACCACTGCGGGGGAAAAGGGGCTATGGCTACACCTTC. Its translation: CASSLPLRGKRGYGYTF.

The rearrangement links TRBV30 to TRBJ1-5; no firm D call. The ends were cut back, 4 bases at V and 0 bases at J, with 10 bases in the middle. Germline assignment: CDR1 GTSNPN and CDR2 SVGIG (reference sequence). This CDR3 is built from 14 residues. CDR3 sequence (DNA): TGTGCCTGGACGGAAGGAGATAGCAATCAGCCCCAGCATTTT. Protein product: CAWTEGDSNQPQHF.

The V call is TRBV9, the J call TRBJ2-4, with 8 nucleotides matching TRBD2. The CDR3 has 15 residues. The junction had 5 bases not matched to a gene; V was cut back by 0 bases and J by 6 bases. Germline CDR1 SGDLS, CDR2 YYNGEE. This chain's CDR3 is CASSVAGSGVNIQYF. CDR3 DNA: TGTGCCAGCAGCGTAGCAGGTAGCGGGGTAAACATTCAGTACTTC.

The J gene is TRBJ1-1, the V gene TRBV28, with D possibly TRBD1 on 5 matching bases. The CDR3 loop spans 15 amino acids. V lost 7 bases, J lost 4 bases, and 19 bases lay in between. Germline assignment: CDR1 MDHEN and CDR2 SYDVKM. The CDR3 spells CASTLTGEEATEAFF. CDR3 nucleotides: TGTGCCAGCACTCTAACGGGGGAGGAGGCCACTGAAGCTTTCTTT. The full variable domain, rest sourced from reference TRBV28 and TRBJ1-1, is DVKVTQSSRYLVKRTGEKVFLECVQDMDHENMFWYRQDPGLGLRLIYFSYDVKMKEKGDIPEGYSVSREKKERFSLILESASTNQTSMYLCASTLTGEEATEAFFGQGTRLTVV.

The chain couples TRBV25-1 to TRBJ2-5; 8 bases match TRBD2. CDR3 length equals 15 residues. Unmatched junction bases numbered 5, after V lost 5 bases and J lost 0 bases. CDR1 and CDR2 from the germline V gene are MGHDK and SYGVNS. In DNA, the CDR3 is TGTGCCAGCAGTCCTATAGCGGGACACCAAGAGACCCAGTACTTC. Protein: CASSPIAGHQETQYF.

For the CDR3, the DNA is TGTGCCTGGAGTCTCCGAGTAGAAGCTTTCTTT. Translating it yields CAWSLRVEAFF. The chain combines TRBV30 with TRBJ1-1; D not resolved. The CDR3 loop spans 11 amino acids. CDR1 GTSNPN and CDR2 SVGIG come from the germline V gene (reference sequence). V lost 2 bases to trimming and J lost 8 bases, with 9 bases between them. The variable domain in full, completed from reference TRBV30 and TRBJ1-1, reads SQTIHQWPATLVQPVGSPLSLECTVEGTSNPNLYWYRQAAGRGLQLLFYSVGIGQISSEVPQNLSASRPQDRQFILSSKKLLLSDSGFYLCAWSLRVEAFFGQGTRLTVV.

The chain links TRBV9 to TRBJ2-7; the match to TRBD2 covers 10 bases. The junction had 2 bases not matched to a gene; V was cut back by 2 bases and J by 3 bases. The germline CDR1 and CDR2 sequences are SGDLS and YYNGEE. The CDR3 has 14 amino acids. CDR3 residues: CASSVGLANYEQYF. Here the CDR3 DNA reads TGTGCCAGCAGCGTGGGACTAGCGAACTACGAGCAGTACTTC.

This chain links TRBV7-8 with TRBJ2-1; D may be TRBD2 (5 bases). The CDR3 is 13 amino acids. The germline gives CDR1 SGHVS, CDR2 FQNEAQ. Between the trimmed V and J ends, which lost 7 bases and 7 bases, there was a span of 14 bases. The CDR3 protein is CASTRRGRNEQFF. The CDR3 DNA reads as TGTGCCAGCACCCGGAGAGGGCGGAATGAGCAGTTCTTC.

CDR3: CASSLVGRAERGHTQYF. The CDR3 bases are TGTGCCAGCAGCTTAGTTGGGAGGGCCGAGAGGGGCCATACGCAGTATTTT. V usage is TRBV7-9 and J usage is TRBJ2-3; the match to TRBD2 covers 7 bases. CDR3 length equals 17 residues. Trimming at V came to 1 base and at J to 7 bases, leaving 14 bases not matched to a gene. Germline lookup yields CDR1 SEHNR and CDR2 FQNEAQ (reference sequence).

The V and J genes are TRBV4-1 and TRBJ2-7; D may be TRBD2 (5 bases). The V gene's germline CDR1 is MGHRA and CDR2 YSYEKL. Trimming left V 1 base short and J 2 bases short, with 6 bases between. The CDR3 consists of 13 residues. The CDR3, as DNA: TGCGCCAGCAGCCAAGGGGAGACCTACGAGCAGTACTTC. It yields the protein CASSQGETYEQYF.

CDR3 amino acids: CAWSSGRRSQFF. As DNA, the CDR3 is TGTGCCTGGAGTAGCGGGAGAAGGAGTCAGTTCTTC. The chain uses TRBV30 and TRBJ2-1; 8 nucleotides line up with TRBD2. The junction had 7 bases not matched to a gene; V was cut back by 2 bases and J by 13 bases. Germline CDR1 and CDR2: GTSNPN and SVGIG (reference sequence). The CDR3 has 12 residues.

In DNA, the CDR3 is TGTGCCAGCAGTGAACAACCAGGGACTAGCGCTGACGAGCAGTACTTC. Its protein product is CASSEQPGTSADEQYF. This chain joins TRBV2 and TRBJ2-7; 10 bases map to TRBD2. The germline CDR1 and CDR2 sequences are SNHLY and FYNNEI. The CDR3 contains 16 residues. Germline trimming cut 2 bases from V and 5 bases from J; bases unmatched to any gene: 9.

This chain joins TRBV5-1 and TRBJ2-7; 7 nucleotides agree with TRBD1. V shed 6 bases, J shed 2 bases, and the junction held 8 bases outside the gene matches. The CDR3 extends over 14 amino acids. CDR1 and CDR2 (germline): SGHRS, YFSETQ. The CDR3 protein is CASTNRGVTYEQYF. CDR3 coding DNA: TGCGCCAGCACGAACAGGGGAGTTACCTACGAGCAGTACTTC.

The chain employs TRBV2 and TRBJ2-1; 7 positions match TRBD1. Per germline, CDR1 SNHLY and CDR2 FYNNEI. CDR3 length: 15 amino acids. The ends lost 6 bases at V and 9 bases at J; junction bases unmatched: 14. For the CDR3, the DNA is TGTGCCAGCAGATTGGGGCAGGGGGTAACGGTTGAGCAGTTCTTC. The encoded protein is CASRLGQGVTVEQFF.

CDR3 residues: CASSLGGQGVPYNEQFF. The CDR3 region has the DNA TGCGCCAGCAGCTTGGGGGGACAGGGGGTCCCCTACAATGAGCAGTTCTTC. The J gene is TRBJ2-1, the V gene TRBV5-1; 11 positions match TRBD1. V dropped 0 bases and J dropped 2; count of bases not matched to a gene: 4. Germline CDR1 reads SGHRS; CDR2 reads YFSETQ. The CDR3 runs 17 residues. The full variable domain, completed using reference TRBV5-1 and TRBJ2-1, is KAGVTQTPRYLIKTRGQQVTLSCSPISGHRSVSWYQQTPGQGLQFLFEYFSETQRNKGNFPGRFSGRQFSNSRSEMNVSTLELGDSALYLCASSLGGQGVPYNEQFFGPGTRLTVL.

The chain couples TRBV28 to TRBJ1-5; the D is unclear. The CDR3 is 13 residues long. Germline CDR1 is MDHEN and CDR2 is SYDVKM. V shed 5 bases and J shed 0 bases, with 5 bases lying between them. In DNA, the CDR3 is TGTGCCAGCAGTCTTTATAGCAATCAGCCCCAGCATTTT. Its translation: CASSLYSNQPQHF. Based on the CDR3 plus reference TRBV28 and TRBJ1-5, the full variable domain is DVKVTQSSRYLVKRTGEKVFLECVQDMDHENMFWYRQDPGLGLRLIYFSYDVKMKEKGDIPEGYSVSREKKERFSLILESASTNQTSMYLCASSLYSNQPQHFGDGTRLSIL.

The chain carries TRBV18 and TRBJ2-5; D may be TRBD1 (5 bases). The CDR3 consists of 13 residues. V was cut by 3 bases and J by 4 bases, with 9 bases left in between. Germline assignment: CDR1 KGHSH and CDR2 LQKENI. In DNA form, the CDR3 reads TGTGCCAGCTCACCCGACAGCCTAGAGACCCAGTACTTC. This translates into CASSPDSLETQYF.